The 27 T cell receptor beta chains below were found in one sample sequenced in a study of OX40 agonist ivuxolimab in advanced cancers. Repertoires were generated with immunoSEQ multiplex PCR, while TCRdb's copy carries only in-frame clones and drops some. The table lists about 74,000 clones, approximately 82% of them singletons. This sample comprised CD4+ or CD8+ T cells sorted from blood, obtained in a trial of the OX40 agonist ivuxolimab. The receptors derive from an adult with an advanced solid tumor such as melanoma, head and neck, liver or kidney cancer.

V usage is TRBV9 and J usage is TRBJ2-1; D remains ambiguous. V was trimmed by 4 bases and J by 8 bases, leaving 19 bases between them. The V gene's germline CDR1 is SGDLS and CDR2 YYNGEE. The CDR3 sequence is 15 residues long. The CDR3 DNA follows: TGTGCCAGCAGCACATTCCCCGTAGGCTCTGATGAGCAGTTCTTC. Its protein product is CASSTFPVGSDEQFF. The full variable domain, rest sourced from reference TRBV9 and TRBJ2-1, is DSGVTQTPKHLITATGQRVTLRCSPRSGDLSVYWYQQSLDQGLQFLIQYYNGEERAKGNILERFSAQQFPDLHSELNLSSLELGDSALYFCASSTFPVGSDEQFFGPGTRLTVL.

The rearrangement links TRBV28 to TRBJ2-3; 9 bases are a match to TRBD1. V was clipped by 5 bases and J by 8 bases; unmatched bases: 11. The CDR3 has 15 amino acids. Germline loops: CDR1 MDHEN, CDR2 SYDVKM. The CDR3 coding sequence is TGTGCCAGCAGTCCCGGGACAGGGACTTATGGTACGCAGTATTTT. Protein product: CASSPGTGTYGTQYF.

V is TRBV12-2 and J is TRBJ2-7; whether TRBD1, the table's D call, matches the DNA was not checked. TRBV12-2 is flagged as a pseudogene. The CDR3 consists of 11 residues. CDR3 amino acids: CASRLYTGPDF. In nucleotides, the CDR3 is TGTGCAAGTCGCCTTTACACAGGTCCCGACTTC.

CDR3: CASSLSTGVYEQYF. CDR3 nucleotide sequence: TGTGCCAGCAGCCTTTCTACAGGGGTCTACGAGCAGTACTTC. This chain uses TRBV7-8 with TRBJ2-7, with 7 nucleotides matching TRBD1. In germline, CDR1 is SGHVS, CDR2 FQNEAQ. This CDR3 contains 14 residues. Trimming took 5 bases from V and 3 from J; bases not matched to a gene: 7. The full variable domain, its missing parts supplied by reference TRBV7-8 and TRBJ2-7, is GAGVSQSPRYKVAKRGQDVALRCDPISGHVSLFWYQQALGQGPEFLTYFQNEAQLDKSGLPSDRFFAERPEGSVSTLKIQRTQQEDSAVYLCASSLSTGVYEQYFGPGTRLTVT.

On this clone itself: One junction end does not reproduce the germline sequence, and a read error may be involved. The V gene is TRBV9, the J gene TRBJ1-1; D remains ambiguous. Per the germline V gene, CDR1 is SGDLS and CDR2 is YYNGEE. The CDR3 has 15 residues. CDR3 region: CASSVTWGGNSEAFF. DNA for the CDR3: TGTGCCAGCAGCGTAACGTGGGGAGGGAACTCTGAAGCTTTCTTT.

The V gene is TRBV6-4, the J gene TRBJ1-1; D is undetermined. CDR1 is MRHNA and CDR2 is SNTAGT in the germline V gene. The V end lost 4 bases, the J end lost 1 base, and 10 bases lay between the germline ends. CDR3 size: 14 residues. This CDR3 reads CASSAEGPNTEAFF. The CDR3 coding sequence is TGTGCCAGCAGTGCCGAGGGTCCGAACACTGAAGCTTTCTTT.

The chain uses TRBV5-1 and TRBJ2-1; possible D gene TRBD1, 5 bases. The CDR3 contains 14 residues. V lost 0 bases and J 6 bases, leaving 10 bases between the germline ends. Germline V lookup: CDR1 SGHRS, CDR2 YFSETQ. The CDR3 region has the DNA TGCGCCAGCAGCTTGGTGGGGCTTATCAATGAGCAGTTCTTC. Amino acids: CASSLVGLINEQFF.

Only one count was recorded for this clone. The rearrangement links TRBV10-3 to TRBJ2-7; 15 bases line up with TRBD2. Germline V gene lookup returns CDR1 ENHRY and CDR2 SYGVKD. This CDR3 has 15 residues. V lost 7 bases, J lost 7 bases, and 8 bases stayed unmatched. CDR3 loop: CAITRGLAGGGEQYF. DNA of the CDR3: TGTGCCATCACCCGGGGACTAGCGGGAGGAGGGGAGCAGTACTTC.

V gene TRBV7-2 combines with J gene TRBJ2-2; D unclear. The CDR3 spans 13 residues. Germline lookup yields CDR1 SGHTA and CDR2 FQGNSA. With 3 bases removed from V and 5 bases from J, the gap between germline ends came to 7 bases. CDR3 protein: CASSFAGTGELFF. The CDR3 bases are TGTGCCAGCAGCTTTGCCGGGACCGGGGAGCTGTTTTTT.

This clone was observed a few times. The chain couples TRBV11-2 to TRBJ2-1; D is undetermined. This CDR3 has 13 residues. V lost 5 bases and J 9 bases, leaving 14 bases between the germline ends. CDR1 is SGHAT and CDR2 is FQNNGV in the germline V gene. In DNA form, the CDR3 reads TGTGCCAGCAGCCACGAAGGAATCGGTGAGCAGTTCTTC. Translating gives CASSHEGIGEQFF. Based on the CDR3 plus reference TRBV11-2 and TRBJ2-1, the full variable domain is EAGVAQSPRYKIIEKRQSVAFWCNPISGHATLYWYQQILGQGPKLLIQFQNNGVVDDSQLPKDRFSAERLKGVDSTLKIQPAKLEDSAVYLCASSHEGIGEQFFGPGTRLTVL.

The rearrangement links TRBV11-2 to TRBJ2-1, with 8 bases identical to TRBD2. The germline CDR1 and CDR2 sequences are SGHAT and FQNNGV. V was clipped by 5 bases and J by 5 bases; unmatched bases: 2. This CDR3 has 13 residues. CDR3 nucleotide sequence: TGTGCCAGCAGCCTACTAGCGGACAATGAGCAGTTCTTC. This sequence encodes CASSLLADNEQFF.

This clone has a single count. The chain joins TRBV5-5 to TRBJ1-1; D is possibly TRBD1 (5 bases). The CDR3 length is 15 residues. Germline V gene data show CDR1 as SGHKS and CDR2 as YYEKEE (reference sequence). Trimming shortened V by 1 base and J by 1 base, and 11 bases separated the two germline ends. CDR3 bases: TGTGCCAGCAGCTTGCGGGGGACGACGAACACTGAAGCTTTCTTT. The encoded protein is CASSLRGTTNTEAFF.

The V and J genes are TRBV30 and TRBJ2-5; D gene ambiguous. Germline-derived CDR1 and CDR2 are GTSNPN and SVGIG (reference sequence). The CDR3 length is 14 residues. Trimming left V 0 bases short and J 5 bases short, with 13 bases between. The CDR3: CAWSVSRLLETQYF. The CDR3 DNA is TGTGCCTGGAGTGTTTCGAGACTCTTGGAGACCCAGTACTTC.

In its sample, this clone was seen a few times. The rearrangement uses TRBV27 and TRBJ1-1; D is ambiguous. This CDR3 comprises 14 residues. In germline, CDR1 is MNHEY, CDR2 SMNVEV (reference sequence). V lost 5 bases to trimming and J lost 3 bases, with 13 bases between them. The CDR3 bases are TGTGCCAGCAGTACCTCCGAATTGTACACTGAAGCTTTCTTT. Translated, it gives CASSTSELYTEAFF.

The chain uses TRBV6-5 and TRBJ2-1; D not resolved. V gave up 4 bases and J gave up 9 bases, with 10 bases separating them. Per the germline V gene, CDR1 is MNHEY and CDR2 is SVGAGI. The CDR3 consists of 12 residues. The CDR3 protein is CASSSVGSEQFF. In DNA, the CDR3 is TGTGCCAGCAGTTCTGTTGGGTCTGAGCAGTTCTTC.

V usage is TRBV27 and J usage is TRBJ2-7, with TRBD1 matching over 7 bases. CDR3 length: 15 residues. Trimming took 6 bases from V and 7 from J; bases not matched to a gene: 15. Germline CDR1 reads MNHEY; CDR2 reads SMNVEV (reference sequence). CDR3 loop: CASRTYGTDLWEQYF. The CDR3 region has the DNA TGTGCCAGCAGAACTTACGGGACAGATCTCTGGGAGCAGTACTTC.

The chain carries TRBV5-6 and TRBJ1-4; D gene unclear. The CDR3 spans 13 residues. Germline V gene sequence: CDR1 SGHDT, CDR2 YYEEEE. The ends were cut back, 1 base at V and 7 bases at J, with 8 bases in the middle. The CDR3 bases are TGTGCCAGCAGCTTGATTGCCGCTGAAAAACTGTTTTTT. Its translation is CASSLIAAEKLFF.

The J gene is TRBJ2-3, the V gene TRBV4-1; D not certain. CDR1 MGHRA and CDR2 YSYEKL come from the germline V gene. The CDR3 runs 16 residues. The V gene lost 7 bases and the J gene lost 3 bases, with 20 bases spanning the gap. CDR3 in DNA: TGCGCCAGCAAAAGAGGCGTCGGCCGGCGGACAGATACGCAGTATTTT. It translates to CASKRGVGRRTDTQYF.

The rearrangement uses TRBV6-5 and TRBJ2-7, with 8 bases that match TRBD2. CDR3 length: 13 residues. Looked up from germline, CDR1 is MNHEY and CDR2 is SVGAGI. Trimming took 6 bases from V and 5 from J; bases not matched to a gene: 6. The CDR3 DNA reads as TGTGCCAGCAGACCCAGCGGGAGAGACGAGCAGTACTTC. This encodes CASRPSGRDEQYF.

Worth noting for this clone: The junction does not match germline at one end; this may be a read error. The chain has TRBV5-1 and TRBJ2-7; a possible D gene is TRBD1 (6 bases). Germline CDR1 reads SGHRS; CDR2 reads YFSETQ. This CDR3 has 12 residues. The CDR3 sequence: CASSQPGQFWVF. The DNA for the CDR3 is TGCGCCAGCAGCCAACCCGGACAGTTTTGGGTCTTC.

The CDR3 protein is CAISDPGTLYNEQFF. The CDR3 coding sequence is TGTGCCATCAGTGACCCCGGGACACTATACAATGAGCAGTTCTTC. The rearrangement uses TRBV10-3 and TRBJ2-1; possibly TRBD1 for D (6 bases). CDR3 size: 15 residues. Germline V gives CDR1 ENHRY, CDR2 SYGVKD. Trimming removed 3 bases from V and 4 bases from J, with 13 bases in between.

The chain couples TRBV11-2 to TRBJ1-1; no clear D. This CDR3 comprises 14 residues. Germline CDR1 and CDR2: SGHAT and FQNNGV. Trimming left V 4 bases short and J 6 bases short, with 15 bases between. The CDR3 here is CASSSNLAIPEAFF. CDR3 bases: TGTGCCAGCAGCTCCAACTTAGCAATCCCTGAAGCTTTCTTT.

The chain employs TRBV7-6 and TRBJ1-2; D unresolved. The CDR3 sequence is 14 residues long. Germline-derived CDR1 and CDR2 are SGHVS and FNYEAQ. Trimming removed 5 bases at V and 3 bases at J, with 13 bases between. The CDR3 loop reads CASSPDPSYYGYTF. CDR3 sequence (DNA): TGTGCCAGCAGCCCTGACCCATCCTACTATGGCTACACCTTC.

The chain combines TRBV6-1 with TRBJ2-3; D is unresolved. This CDR3 contains 13 residues. Deletions cut 4 bases from V and 2 bases from J, with 7 bases between. Germline V gene lookup returns CDR1 MNHNS and CDR2 SASEGT. CDR3 region: CASSGQPTDTQYF. The CDR3 bases are TGTGCCAGCAGTGGCCAACCCACAGATACGCAGTATTTT.

This chain connects TRBV10-3 to TRBJ2-7; 10 bases match TRBD2. The CDR3 covers 14 residues. Trimming took 6 bases from V and 3 from J; bases not matched to a gene: 5. The V gene's germline CDR1 is ENHRY and CDR2 SYGVKD. The CDR3 sequence: CAIRSASGSYEQYF. The CDR3 coding sequence is TGTGCCATCAGGTCCGCTAGCGGGAGCTACGAGCAGTACTTC.

The chain joins TRBV30 to TRBJ2-7; tentative D call: TRBD1 (6 bases). V was pared by 1 base and J by 0 bases, with 10 bases between. The CDR3 is 14 residues long. Germline V gene lookup returns CDR1 GTSNPN and CDR2 SVGIG (reference sequence). CDR3 DNA sequence: TGTGCCTGGAGTGGGGGGCCTAGCTCCTACGAGCAGTACTTC. This encodes CAWSGGPSSYEQYF. The entire variable domain, with the rest obtained from reference TRBV30 and TRBJ2-7, is as follows: SQTIHQWPATLVQPVGSPLSLECTVEGTSNPNLYWYRQAAGRGLQLLFYSVGIGQISSEVPQNLSASRPQDRQFILSSKKLLLSDSGFYLCAWSGGPSSYEQYFGPGTRLTVT.

The V gene is TRBV28, the J gene TRBJ2-5; D tentatively reads TRBD1 or TRBD2 (5 bases each). The CDR3 consists of 14 residues. Germline CDR1 and CDR2: MDHEN and SYDVKM. The V end was cut by 2 bases, the J end by 5 bases, with 12 bases between. The CDR3 DNA reads TGTGCCAGCAGTTTAAGAGGGGCGCGGGAGACCCAGTACTTC. Amino acids: CASSLRGARETQYF.